The 18 T cell receptor beta chains listed next were all sequenced from one sample in a study of blood T cell repertoires in COVID-19. Produced via immunoSEQ multiplex PCR; TCRdb's table is partial and in-frame only. The table records more than 300,000 clones, roughly 85% of them present only once. Sequenced input: PBMCs or T cells enriched from blood (not recorded which). These TCRs come from a woman younger than 45 who had recovered from COVID-19.

The DNA of the CDR3 is TGTGCCAGCAGCTTCGACAGGAGCCCTTATGGCTACACCTTC. It codes for CASSFDRSPYGYTF. The V gene is TRBV5-6, the J gene TRBJ1-2; perhaps TRBD1 as D (6 bases). Per the germline V gene, CDR1 is SGHDT and CDR2 is YYEEEE. The CDR3 loop spans 14 amino acids. Trimming stripped 2 bases from V and 5 bases from J, with 13 bases between.

The chain is built from TRBV4-3 and TRBJ2-1; possibly TRBD1 for D (5 bases). This CDR3 has 15 amino acids. V gave up 0 bases and J gave up 5 bases, with 11 bases separating them. Germline V gene sequence: CDR1 LGHNA, CDR2 YSLEER. The CDR3 sequence is CASSQDFPTDNEQFF. CDR3 sequence (DNA): TGCGCCAGCAGCCAAGATTTCCCGACAGACAATGAGCAGTTCTTC.

The rearrangement joins TRBV4-1 to TRBJ2-7, with TRBD1 as a possible D gene (5 bases). This CDR3 comprises 11 residues. Trimming stripped 1 base from V and 9 bases from J, with 7 bases between. Germline CDR1 and CDR2: MGHRA and YSYEKL. The CDR3 nucleotides read TGCGCCAGCAGCCAAGGGCAGGGGCAGTACTTC. Protein sequence: CASSQGQGQYF.

A few counts support this clone. The chain links TRBV18 to TRBJ2-2; perhaps TRBD1 as D (6 bases). Germline CDR1 is KGHSH and CDR2 is LQKENI. The CDR3 spans 16 residues. Between the trimmed V and J ends, which lost 3 bases and 5 bases, there was a span of 16 bases. CDR3 protein: CASSPWPGQGTGELFF. In DNA, the CDR3 is TGTGCCAGCTCACCCTGGCCCGGTCAGGGGACCGGGGAGCTGTTTTTT.

The J gene is TRBJ2-5, the V gene TRBV19, with 11 bases matching TRBD2. The trim removed 3 bases at V and 1 base at J, leaving 4 bases unmatched. Germline CDR1 is LNHDA and CDR2 is SQIVND (reference sequence). The CDR3 has 16 residues. This CDR3 reads CASSMASGGPQETQYF. The CDR3 bases are TGTGCCAGTAGTATGGCTAGCGGGGGGCCCCAAGAGACCCAGTACTTC.

This clone was picked up one time. The V gene is TRBV4-3, the J gene TRBJ1-4; D gene uncertain. Trimming took 4 bases from V and 0 from J, leaving 6 bases between them. The CDR3 totals 14 residues. From germline, CDR1 is LGHNA and CDR2 YSLEER. CDR3 DNA: TGCGCCAGCAGCCGCAGTGCAACTAATGAAAAACTGTTTTTT. It translates to CASSRSATNEKLFF.

The chain combines TRBV7-9 with TRBJ1-6, with 9 bases fitting TRBD1. Germline-derived CDR1 and CDR2 are SEHNR and FQNEAQ (reference sequence). V gave up 4 bases and J gave up 8 bases; unmatched junction bases: 9. The CDR3 is 16 residues long. CDR3 residues: CASSSRTGTGHSPLHF. CDR3 in DNA: TGTGCCAGCAGCTCTAGGACCGGGACAGGGCATTCACCCCTCCACTTT. Full variable domain (remainder filled in from reference TRBV7-9 and TRBJ1-6): DTGVSQNPRHKITKRGQNVTFRCDPISEHNRLYWYRQTLGQGPEFLTYFQNEAQLEKSRLLSDRFSAERPKGSFSTLEIQRTEQGDSAMYLCASSSRTGTGHSPLHFGNGTRLTVT.

The gene calls are TRBV6-2 or TRBV6-3 and TRBJ1-1; 7 nucleotides match TRBD1. V dropped 6 bases and J dropped 5; count of bases not matched to a gene: 9. CDR3 length: 14 amino acids. Germline V lookup: CDR1 MNHEY, CDR2 SVGEGT. The CDR3 loop reads CASSRQGIGTEAFF. CDR3 in DNA: TGTGCCAGCAGCCGACAGGGTATTGGGACTGAAGCTTTCTTT.

The chain combines TRBV27 with TRBJ1-1; 9 positions agree with TRBD1. CDR1 MNHEY and CDR2 SMNVEV come from the germline V gene (reference sequence). V lost 3 bases to trimming and J lost 0 bases; unmatched junction nucleotides: 8. The CDR3 runs to 17 residues. The CDR3 nucleotides are TGTGCCAGCAGTTTTTGGACAGGGGTGAGGGTGAACACTGAAGCTTTCTTT. This encodes CASSFWTGVRVNTEAFF.

The chain combines TRBV11-1 with TRBJ2-1; 9 bases are shared with TRBD1. Losses at the gene ends were 10 bases for V and 8 bases for J; bases not matched to a gene: 18. This CDR3 is 16 amino acids long. The germline V gene has CDR1 SGHAT and CDR2 FQDESV (reference sequence). In DNA form, the CDR3 reads TGTGCCATTACTAGGGGGACAGGGCTTTTACGGGATGAGCAGTTCTTC. This sequence encodes CAITRGTGLLRDEQFF.

The J gene is TRBJ1-6, the V gene TRBV7-9; TRBD1 matches at 10 bases. Germline CDR1 is SEHNR and CDR2 is FQNEAQ (reference sequence). The CDR3 loop spans 14 amino acids. The V segment lost 4 bases and the J segment 9 bases; nucleotides outside the gene matches: 3. The CDR3, as DNA: TGTGCCAGCAGCTCGGGACAGGGGATTTCACCCCTCCACTTT. This translates into CASSSGQGISPLHF.

This chain uses TRBV4-2 with TRBJ1-2; 9 bases map to TRBD1. Germline V gene data show CDR1 as LGHNA and CDR2 as YNFKEQ. The CDR3 runs to 16 residues. Trimming cost V 1 base and J 0 bases; bases outside gene matches: 3. The DNA for the CDR3 is TGTGCCAGCAGCCAAGCCACAGGGGGCGCTAACTATGGCTACACCTTC. Residues: CASSQATGGANYGYTF.

CDR3 loop: CASSLSTEYGGYTF. The CDR3 DNA is TGTGCCAGCAGCTTAAGTACAGAGTATGGCGGCTACACCTTC. The chain couples TRBV7-2 to TRBJ1-2; D uncertain. CDR3 length: 14 residues. Trimming removed 2 bases at V and 8 bases at J, with 15 bases between. CDR1 is SGHTA, CDR2 FQGNSA, per germline.

The rearrangement links TRBV27 to TRBJ1-1, with D uncertain. This CDR3 is 16 amino acids long. The V and J ends lost 8 bases and 1 base respectively, with 20 bases between them. Per germline, CDR1 MNHEY and CDR2 SMNVEV (reference sequence). The CDR3 DNA is TGTGCCAGCGCTATCACTAGGCGGCTCGCGAACACTGAAGCTTTCTTT. Translation gives CASAITRRLANTEAFF.

The chain joins TRBV9 to TRBJ2-3, with 12 bases that match TRBD2. The CDR3 contains 17 residues. V dropped 1 base and J dropped 3; count of bases not matched to a gene: 6. CDR1 SGDLS and CDR2 YYNGEE come from the germline V gene. Here the CDR3 DNA reads TGTGCCAGCAGCGTACGTCTTACTAGCGGGGGGACAGATACGCAGTATTTT. Protein sequence: CASSVRLTSGGTDTQYF.

J is TRBJ2-5 and V is TRBV3-1 (or the pseudogene TRBV3-2), with 13 nucleotides matching TRBD2. The V and J ends lost 4 bases and 6 bases, in that order; junction bases with no gene match: 5. The CDR3 covers 15 residues. CDR1 is LGHDT, CDR2 YNNKEL, per germline (reference sequence). The CDR3 here is CASSPTTSGGKTQYF. DNA of the CDR3: TGTGCCAGCAGCCCTACGACTAGCGGGGGGAAGACCCAGTACTTC.

The chain joins TRBV10-2 to TRBJ2-3; the D gene is possibly TRBD2 (5 bases). This CDR3 has 16 amino acids. Germline V gene sequence: CDR1 WSHSY, CDR2 SAAADI. Deletions cut 3 bases from V and 2 bases from J, with 15 bases between. The CDR3: CASSDRPTTLTDTQYF. CDR3 bases: TGCGCCAGCAGTGATAGACCGACTACCCTCACAGATACGCAGTATTTT.

The chain links TRBV12-3 or TRBV12-4 to TRBJ1-2; unclear D gene. V was clipped by 5 bases and J by 2 bases, with 9 bases between them. The CDR3 has 13 residues. CDR3 loop: CASSTGRNYGYTF. The CDR3 DNA sequence: TGTGCCAGCAGTACCGGGAGAAACTATGGCTACACCTTC.